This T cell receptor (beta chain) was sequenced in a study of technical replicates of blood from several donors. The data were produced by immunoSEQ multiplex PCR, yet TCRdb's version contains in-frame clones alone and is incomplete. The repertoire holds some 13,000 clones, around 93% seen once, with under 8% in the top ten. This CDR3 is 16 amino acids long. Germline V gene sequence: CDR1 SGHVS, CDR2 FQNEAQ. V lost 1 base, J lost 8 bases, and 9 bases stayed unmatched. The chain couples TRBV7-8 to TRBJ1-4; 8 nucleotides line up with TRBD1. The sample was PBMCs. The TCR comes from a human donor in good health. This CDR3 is CASSLGGGQGIEKLFF. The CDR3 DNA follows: TGTGCCAGCAGCTTAGGGGGAGGACAGGGTATAGAAAAACTGTTTTTT.